Each of the 30 T cell receptor beta chains below was sequenced from the same sample in a study of technical replicates of blood from a few donors. The repertoire was sequenced with immunoSEQ multiplex PCR; TCRdb's copy has only in-frame clones and lacks some. This table holds roughly 100,000 clones, 96% found once. What was sequenced was T cells isolated from PBMCs. These receptors were obtained from a human donor in good health.

The V gene is TRBV2, the J gene TRBJ2-1; TRBD2 aligns across 10 bases. The junction had 16 bases not matched to a gene; V was cut back by 8 bases and J by 6 bases. There are 17 residues in the CDR3. The germline CDR1 and CDR2 sequences are SNHLY and FYNNEI. The CDR3 bases are TGTGCCAGCTCCGAGGGACCGGGACTAGCGTCCGCCAATGAGCAGTTCTTC. It translates to CASSEGPGLASANEQFF. Together with reference TRBV2 and TRBJ2-1, the CDR3 gives the full variable domain: EPEVTQTPSHQVTQMGQEVILRCVPISNHLYFYWYRQILGQKVEFLVSFYNNEISEKSEIFDDQFSVERPDGSNFTLKIRSTKLEDSAMYFCASSEGPGLASANEQFFGPGTRLTVL.

This chain links TRBV9 with TRBJ2-3; D gene unclear. Germline CDR1 SGDLS, CDR2 YYNGEE. The CDR3 has 12 amino acids. Trimming left V 0 bases short and J 5 bases short, with 4 bases between. The CDR3 sequence is CASSVGLDTQYF. For the CDR3, the DNA is TGTGCCAGCAGCGTAGGACTAGATACGCAGTATTTT. The complete variable domain, with remaining parts taken from reference TRBV9 and TRBJ2-3, reads DSGVTQTPKHLITATGQRVTLRCSPRSGDLSVYWYQQSLDQGLQFLIQYYNGEERAKGNILERFSAQQFPDLHSELNLSSLELGDSALYFCASSVGLDTQYFGPGTRLTVL.

The J gene is TRBJ2-7, the V gene TRBV11-2; 10 bases are a match to TRBD2. Per the germline V gene, CDR1 is SGHAT and CDR2 is FQNNGV. This CDR3 is built from 13 residues. The V segment lost 6 bases and the J segment 6 bases; nucleotides outside the gene matches: 5. CDR3 protein: CASRYASGGEQYF. The CDR3 nucleotides read TGTGCCAGCAGATATGCTAGCGGGGGCGAGCAGTACTTC.

The chain links TRBV27 to TRBJ2-5; 11 bases align to TRBD2. Germline lookup yields CDR1 MNHEY and CDR2 SMNVEV (reference sequence). The CDR3 totals 15 residues. The trim removed 3 bases at V and 5 bases at J, leaving 5 bases unmatched. Here the CDR3 reads CASSFSGRAEETQYF. The CDR3 DNA is TGTGCCAGCAGTTTTAGCGGGAGGGCCGAGGAGACCCAGTACTTC.

The rearrangement uses TRBV19 and TRBJ2-2; D unresolved. The CDR3 has 16 amino acids. The germline CDR1 and CDR2 sequences are LNHDA and SQIVND (reference sequence). V lost 9 bases and J 0 bases, leaving 17 bases between the germline ends. The CDR3 reads CASAASRNTNTGELFF. In DNA, the CDR3 is TGTGCCAGCGCGGCTTCGAGAAATACGAACACCGGGGAGCTGTTTTTT.

In nucleotides, the CDR3 is TGTGCCTGGAGCCGATCCGGTCAGCCCCAGCATTTT. This gives the protein CAWSRSGQPQHF. This chain links TRBV30 with TRBJ1-5; unclear D gene. The V and J ends lost 3 bases and 6 bases respectively, with 9 bases between them. The CDR3 extends over 12 amino acids. Germline CDR1 GTSNPN, CDR2 SVGIG (reference sequence). Full variable domain (remainder filled in from reference TRBV30 and TRBJ1-5): SQTIHQWPATLVQPVGSPLSLECTVEGTSNPNLYWYRQAAGRGLQLLFYSVGIGQISSEVPQNLSASRPQDRQFILSSKKLLLSDSGFYLCAWSRSGQPQHFGDGTRLSIL.

This clone was counted a single time. The V and J genes are TRBV19 and TRBJ2-7; 9 nucleotides agree with TRBD1. This CDR3 contains 15 residues. The junction had 5 bases not matched to a gene; V was cut back by 1 base and J by 4 bases. Germline V gene lookup returns CDR1 LNHDA and CDR2 SQIVND (reference sequence). CDR3 region: CASSIVGTGRYEQYF. DNA for the CDR3: TGTGCCAGTAGTATAGTAGGGACAGGGAGGTACGAGCAGTACTTC.

This chain links TRBV13 with TRBJ2-7; unclear D gene. Germline V CDR1 and CDR2: PRHDT, FYEKMQ (reference sequence). Trimming took off 5 bases at V and 2 bases at J, with 7 bases between the two ends. The CDR3 totals 12 residues. Here the CDR3 DNA reads TGTGCCAGCAGCGTCTATCCCTACGAGCAGTACTTC. Its translation: CASSVYPYEQYF.

The rearrangement uses TRBV5-4 and TRBJ2-1, with 8 bases matching TRBD1. V was pared by 0 bases and J by 0 bases, with 2 bases of the junction left unmatched. Germline CDR1 SGHNT, CDR2 YYREEE (reference sequence). This CDR3 is 16 amino acids long. The CDR3 bases are TGTGCCAGCAGCTTGGGACAGGGGAGCTCCTACAATGAGCAGTTCTTC. This translates into CASSLGQGSSYNEQFF.

The chain combines TRBV5-5 with TRBJ2-7, with D possibly TRBD2 on 6 matching bases. Between the trimmed V and J ends, which lost 3 bases and 0 bases, there was a span of 16 bases. Germline CDR1 SGHKS, CDR2 YYEKEE (reference sequence). The CDR3 runs to 16 residues. The CDR3: CASSSPVNGGSYEQYF. In nucleotides, the CDR3 is TGTGCCAGCAGCTCCCCAGTCAACGGGGGCTCCTACGAGCAGTACTTC.

The rearrangement uses TRBV15 and TRBJ2-7, with D possibly matching TRBD1 (7 bases). Germline CDR1 and CDR2: LNHNV and YYDKDF (reference sequence). This CDR3 has 16 residues. The V end lost 2 bases, the J end lost 0 bases, and 14 bases lay between the germline ends. Written as DNA, the CDR3 is TGTGCCACCAGCAGATTGAGACAGGGAGGCTCCTACGAGCAGTACTTC. Its protein product is CATSRLRQGGSYEQYF.

This sequence joins TRBV28 and TRBJ2-1; possible D gene TRBD1, 5 bases. Trimming removed 5 bases from V and 1 base from J, with 15 bases in between. CDR3 length: 16 residues. The germline gives CDR1 MDHEN, CDR2 SYDVKM. CDR3 sequence (DNA): TGTGCCAGCAGTCACGACAGTTTGTCGTCCTACAATGAGCAGTTCTTC. Translating gives CASSHDSLSSYNEQFF. The full variable domain, completed using reference TRBV28 and TRBJ2-1, is DVKVTQSSRYLVKRTGEKVFLECVQDMDHENMFWYRQDPGLGLRLIYFSYDVKMKEKGDIPEGYSVSREKKERFSLILESASTNQTSMYLCASSHDSLSSYNEQFFGPGTRLTVL.

V and J are TRBV29-1 and TRBJ1-3; 11 bases map to TRBD1. The CDR3 is 16 amino acids. Germline V gene sequence: CDR1 SQVTM, CDR2 ANQGSEA. Trimming removed 4 bases from V and 0 bases from J; junction bases left unmatched: 5. The CDR3 loop is CSVGWTGGLSGNTIYF. As DNA, the CDR3 is TGCAGCGTTGGCTGGACAGGGGGCCTCTCTGGAAACACCATATATTTT.

V and J are TRBV9 and TRBJ1-4; no definite D call. The ends were cut back, 4 bases at V and 5 bases at J, with 12 bases in the middle. The CDR3 spans 14 residues. Germline V lookup: CDR1 SGDLS, CDR2 YYNGEE. In nucleotides, the CDR3 is TGTGCCAGCAGCTTAACAGCTTTGAATGAAAAACTGTTTTTT. As protein: CASSLTALNEKLFF.

The V gene is TRBV6-5, the J gene TRBJ2-3; TRBD2 agrees at 10 bases. CDR3 size: 13 residues. In germline, CDR1 is MNHEY, CDR2 SVGAGI. V shed 8 bases, J shed 5 bases, and the junction held 4 bases outside the gene matches. CDR3 nucleotide sequence: TGTGCCAGCTGGGTAGCGGGAGGAGATACGCAGTATTTT. Amino acids: CASWVAGGDTQYF.

This chain connects TRBV4-1 to TRBJ1-2; a possible D gene is TRBD1 (6 bases). CDR1 MGHRA and CDR2 YSYEKL come from the germline V gene. This CDR3 region has 16 residues. Trimming removed 2 bases at V and 4 bases at J, with 17 bases between. The CDR3 spells CASSQTYRTAPYGYTF. In DNA form, the CDR3 reads TGCGCCAGCAGCCAAACGTATAGGACAGCCCCCTATGGCTACACCTTC.

This chain uses TRBV29-1 with TRBJ2-7; no firm D call. Germline V gene data show CDR1 as SQVTM and CDR2 as ANQGSEA. Trimming left V 6 bases short and J 2 bases short, with 8 bases between. The CDR3 spans 11 residues. CDR3 sequence reads: CSVRVPYEQYF. The CDR3 region has the DNA TGCAGCGTGCGAGTCCCCTACGAGCAGTACTTC.

The chain uses TRBV19 and TRBJ1-1, with TRBD1 matching over 10 bases. Germline CDR1 and CDR2: LNHDA and SQIVND (reference sequence). The J segment lost 6 bases and the V segment lost 6 bases, leaving 7 bases of the junction unmatched. The CDR3 runs to 14 residues. In nucleotides, the CDR3 is TGTGCCAGTAGCCCCGGGACAGGGGTCGCTGAAGCTTTCTTT. Translated: CASSPGTGVAEAFF.

V gene TRBV4-1 combines with J gene TRBJ2-3; 14 nucleotides match TRBD2. CDR1 is MGHRA and CDR2 is YSYEKL in the germline V gene. Trimming removed 1 base from V and 2 bases from J; junction bases left unmatched: 8. The CDR3 length is 19 residues. The CDR3 DNA reads as TGCGCCAGCAGCCAAGGTGTGGGACTAGCGGGGGCCATCACAGATACGCAGTATTTT. Translating it yields CASSQGVGLAGAITDTQYF.

This chain links TRBV4-2 with TRBJ2-7, with D possibly being TRBD2 (6 bases). CDR3 length: 13 residues. The germline V and J ends were trimmed by 0 bases and 3 bases, with 6 bases remaining between them. The germline V gene encodes CDR1 LGHNA and CDR2 YNFKEQ. This CDR3 reads CASSQEEGYEQYF. CDR3 sequence (DNA): TGTGCCAGCAGCCAAGAGGAGGGCTACGAGCAGTACTTC.

The chain joins TRBV27 to TRBJ2-1; 9 nucleotides line up with TRBD2. The CDR3 extends over 15 amino acids. Per germline, CDR1 MNHEY and CDR2 SMNVEV (reference sequence). V shed 6 bases and J 9 bases; nucleotides not matched to a gene: 12. The CDR3 is CASSSLGGGVLEQFF. In DNA form, the CDR3 reads TGTGCCAGCAGCTCTCTCGGCGGGGGGGTCCTTGAGCAGTTCTTC.

The chain joins TRBV5-1 to TRBJ2-3; TRBD2 matches at 10 bases. The ends lost 4 bases at V and 6 bases at J; junction bases unmatched: 11. The germline V gene has CDR1 SGHRS and CDR2 YFSETQ. CDR3 length equals 16 residues. The CDR3 bases are TGCGCCAGCAGCAACCCCGGGACTAGCGTAGCGGATACGCAGTATTTT. This encodes CASSNPGTSVADTQYF. The variable domain in full, with the rest retrieved from reference TRBV5-1 and TRBJ2-3, is KAGVTQTPRYLIKTRGQQVTLSCSPISGHRSVSWYQQTPGQGLQFLFEYFSETQRNKGNFPGRFSGRQFSNSRSEMNVSTLELGDSALYLCASSNPGTSVADTQYFGPGTRLTVL.

The chain combines TRBV6-1 with TRBJ1-5, with 7 bases fitting TRBD1. This CDR3 is built from 14 residues. V lost 10 bases to trimming and J lost 3 bases; unmatched junction nucleotides: 9. Looked up from germline, CDR1 is MNHNS and CDR2 is SASEGT. This CDR3 reads CATQTGPYNQPQHF. The CDR3 region has the DNA TGTGCCACCCAGACAGGGCCCTACAATCAGCCCCAGCATTTT.

The chain combines TRBV9 with TRBJ2-2, with 7 nucleotides matching TRBD2. The V gene end was trimmed by 6 bases and the J gene end by 3 bases; junction bases not matched to a gene: 5. The CDR3 has 14 residues. Germline V lookup: CDR1 SGDLS, CDR2 YYNGEE. CDR3 loop: CASNRGEHTGELFF. CDR3 bases: TGTGCCAGCAACCGGGGGGAACACACCGGGGAGCTGTTTTTT.

The gene calls are TRBV28 and TRBJ1-2; D not certain. Deletions cut 7 bases from V and 5 bases from J, with 20 bases between. CDR1 is MDHEN and CDR2 is SYDVKM in the germline V gene. The CDR3 covers 15 residues. The DNA for the CDR3 is TGTGCCAGCATTCCCCATCGGGTCCTCTTGTATGGCTACACCTTC. Amino acids: CASIPHRVLLYGYTF.

The chain couples TRBV28 to TRBJ2-1; tentatively, D is TRBD2 (8 bases). Germline V gene lookup returns CDR1 MDHEN and CDR2 SYDVKM. The CDR3 loop spans 16 amino acids. V was shortened by 5 bases and J by 9 bases, with 23 bases between the two germline ends. The CDR3 is CASSPGGDRALGEQFF. The CDR3 coding sequence is TGTGCCAGCAGTCCGGGGGGGGACAGAGCCTTGGGTGAGCAGTTCTTC.

The CDR3 here is CASSLTGTNEQFF. The CDR3 DNA is TGTGCCAGCAGCTTAACAGGGACGAATGAGCAGTTCTTC. The chain links TRBV7-9 to TRBJ2-1; a weak D match, TRBD1 (6 bases). The CDR3 spans 13 residues. V shed 2 bases and J shed 7 bases, with 9 bases lying between them. Per germline, CDR1 SEHNR and CDR2 FQNEAQ (reference sequence). The complete variable domain, with remaining parts taken from reference TRBV7-9 and TRBJ2-1, reads DTGVSQNPRHKITKRGQNVTFRCDPISEHNRLYWYRQTLGQGPEFLTYFQNEAQLEKSRLLSDRFSAERPKGSFSTLEIQRTEQGDSAMYLCASSLTGTNEQFFGPGTRLTVL.

The rearrangement joins TRBV19 to TRBJ2-6; 13 positions match TRBD2. In germline, CDR1 is LNHDA, CDR2 SQIVND (reference sequence). This CDR3 comprises 19 residues. The V gene end was trimmed by 5 bases and the J gene end by 2 bases; junction bases not matched to a gene: 9. The CDR3 sequence is CASSLGTSGELAGANVLTF. The CDR3, as DNA: TGTGCCAGTAGTCTGGGGACTAGCGGGGAACTGGCTGGGGCCAACGTCCTGACTTTC.

This chain connects TRBV5-5 to TRBJ2-1, with D perhaps matching TRBD1 (5 bases). In germline, CDR1 is SGHKS, CDR2 YYEKEE (reference sequence). Trimming took off 4 bases at V and 2 bases at J, with 10 bases between the two ends. This CDR3 region has 14 residues. As DNA, the CDR3 is TGTGCCAGCAGCCCCCGACAGACCTACAATGAGCAGTTCTTC. Its translation: CASSPRQTYNEQFF.

The rearrangement joins TRBV28 to TRBJ1-5; 7 bases map to TRBD1. CDR1 and CDR2 (germline): MDHEN, SYDVKM. V was pared by 8 bases and J by 0 bases, with 13 bases of the junction left unmatched. The CDR3 spans 17 residues. CDR3 region: CASARTGALYSNQPQHF. In DNA form, the CDR3 reads TGTGCCAGCGCTCGGACAGGTGCTCTTTATAGCAATCAGCCCCAGCATTTT. The variable domain in full, completed from reference TRBV28 and TRBJ1-5, reads DVKVTQSSRYLVKRTGEKVFLECVQDMDHENMFWYRQDPGLGLRLIYFSYDVKMKEKGDIPEGYSVSREKKERFSLILESASTNQTSMYLCASARTGALYSNQPQHFGDGTRLSIL.